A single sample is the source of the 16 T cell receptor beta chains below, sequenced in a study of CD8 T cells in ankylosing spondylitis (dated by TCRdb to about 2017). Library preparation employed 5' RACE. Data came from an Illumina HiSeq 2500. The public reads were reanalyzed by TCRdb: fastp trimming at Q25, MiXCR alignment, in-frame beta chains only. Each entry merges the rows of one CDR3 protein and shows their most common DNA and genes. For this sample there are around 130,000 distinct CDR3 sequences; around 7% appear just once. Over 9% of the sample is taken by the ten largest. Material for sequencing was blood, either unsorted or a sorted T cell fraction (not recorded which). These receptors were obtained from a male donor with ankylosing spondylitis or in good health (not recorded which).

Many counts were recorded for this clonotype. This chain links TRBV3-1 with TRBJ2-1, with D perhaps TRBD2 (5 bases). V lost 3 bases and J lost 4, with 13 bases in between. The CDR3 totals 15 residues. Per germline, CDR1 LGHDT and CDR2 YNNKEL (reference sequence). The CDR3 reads CASSHEGNPYNEQFF. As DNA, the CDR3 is TGTGCCAGCAGCCACGAGGGAAACCCGTACAATGAGCAGTTCTTC.

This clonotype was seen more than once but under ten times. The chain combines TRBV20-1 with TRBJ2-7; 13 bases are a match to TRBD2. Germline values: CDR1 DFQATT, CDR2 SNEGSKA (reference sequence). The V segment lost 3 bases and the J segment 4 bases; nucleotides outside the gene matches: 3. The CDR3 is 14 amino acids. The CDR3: CSASGTSGTYEQYF. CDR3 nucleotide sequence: TGCAGTGCTAGCGGGACTAGCGGGACATACGAGCAGTACTTC.

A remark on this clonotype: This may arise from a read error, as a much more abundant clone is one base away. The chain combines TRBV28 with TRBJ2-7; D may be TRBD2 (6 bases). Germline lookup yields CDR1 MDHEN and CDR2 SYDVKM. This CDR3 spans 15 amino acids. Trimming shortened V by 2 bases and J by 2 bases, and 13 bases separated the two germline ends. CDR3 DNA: TGTGCCAGCAGTTTAGTCCAGCGGGCTACCTACGAGCAGTACTTC. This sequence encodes CASSLVQRATYEQYF.

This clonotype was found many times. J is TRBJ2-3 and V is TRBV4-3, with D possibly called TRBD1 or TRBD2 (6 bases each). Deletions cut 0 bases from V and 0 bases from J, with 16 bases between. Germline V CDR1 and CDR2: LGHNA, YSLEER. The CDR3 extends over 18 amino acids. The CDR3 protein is CASSQEGAGFSSTDTQYF. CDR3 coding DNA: TGCGCCAGCAGCCAAGAGGGGGCGGGGTTTTCTAGCACAGATACGCAGTATTTT.

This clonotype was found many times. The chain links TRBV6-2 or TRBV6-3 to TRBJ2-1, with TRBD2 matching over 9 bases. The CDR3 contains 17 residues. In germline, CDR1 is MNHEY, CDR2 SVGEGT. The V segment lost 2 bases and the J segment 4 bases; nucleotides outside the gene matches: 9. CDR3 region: CASSYAGSSGAYNEQFF. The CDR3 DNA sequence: TGTGCCAGCAGTTACGCGGGATCTAGCGGGGCGTACAATGAGCAGTTCTTC.

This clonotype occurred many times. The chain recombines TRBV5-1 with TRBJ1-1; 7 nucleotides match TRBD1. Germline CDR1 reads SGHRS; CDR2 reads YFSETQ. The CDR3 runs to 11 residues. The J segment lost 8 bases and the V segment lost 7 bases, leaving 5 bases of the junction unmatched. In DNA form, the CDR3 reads TGCGCCAGCCTAGGGGGACAGGAAGCTTTCTTT. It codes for CASLGGQEAFF.

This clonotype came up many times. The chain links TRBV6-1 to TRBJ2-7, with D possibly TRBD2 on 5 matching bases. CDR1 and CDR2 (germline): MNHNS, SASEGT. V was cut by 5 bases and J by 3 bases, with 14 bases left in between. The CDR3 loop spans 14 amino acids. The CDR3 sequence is CASSPGLKHYEQYF. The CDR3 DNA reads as TGTGCCAGCAGTCCCGGACTCAAGCACTACGAGCAGTACTTC.

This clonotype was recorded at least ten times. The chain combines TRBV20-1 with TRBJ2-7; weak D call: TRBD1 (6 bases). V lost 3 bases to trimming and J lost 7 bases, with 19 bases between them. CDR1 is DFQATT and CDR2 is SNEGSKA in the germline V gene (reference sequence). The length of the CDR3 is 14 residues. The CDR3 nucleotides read TGCAGTGCTAGCCCCCGGGACAACCTTGATGAGCAGTACTTC. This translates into CSASPRDNLDEQYF.

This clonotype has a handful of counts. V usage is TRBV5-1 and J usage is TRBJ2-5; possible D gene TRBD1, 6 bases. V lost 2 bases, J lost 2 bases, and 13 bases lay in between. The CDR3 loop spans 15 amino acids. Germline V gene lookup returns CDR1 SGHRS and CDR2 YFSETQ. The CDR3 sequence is CASSLQGQGQETQYF. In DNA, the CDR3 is TGCGCCAGCAGCTTACAGGGTCAAGGGCAAGAGACCCAGTACTTC. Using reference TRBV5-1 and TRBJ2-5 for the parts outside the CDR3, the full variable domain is KAGVTQTPRYLIKTRGQQVTLSCSPISGHRSVSWYQQTPGQGLQFLFEYFSETQRNKGNFPGRFSGRQFSNSRSEMNVSTLELGDSALYLCASSLQGQGQETQYFGPGTRLLVL.

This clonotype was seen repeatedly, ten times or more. CDR3 sequence reads: CASGGTGPQETQYF. The CDR3 DNA sequence: TGCGCCAGTGGAGGGACTGGACCTCAAGAGACCCAGTACTTC. This chain joins TRBV5-1 and TRBJ2-5; a possible D gene is TRBD2 (6 bases). This CDR3 is built from 14 residues. The germline V and J ends were trimmed by 8 bases and 2 bases, with 16 bases remaining between them. Germline V gene lookup returns CDR1 SGHRS and CDR2 YFSETQ.

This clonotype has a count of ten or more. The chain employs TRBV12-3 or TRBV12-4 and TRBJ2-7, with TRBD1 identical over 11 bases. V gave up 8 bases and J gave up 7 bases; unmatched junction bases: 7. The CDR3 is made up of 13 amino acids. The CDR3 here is CASSGQGAREQYF. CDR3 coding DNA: TGTGCCAGCTCTGGACAGGGGGCTCGGGAGCAGTACTTC.

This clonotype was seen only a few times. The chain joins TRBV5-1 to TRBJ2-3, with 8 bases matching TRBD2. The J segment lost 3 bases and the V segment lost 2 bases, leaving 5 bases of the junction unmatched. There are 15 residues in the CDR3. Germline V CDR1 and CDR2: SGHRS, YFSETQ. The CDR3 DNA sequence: TGCGCCAGCAGCTTACCGGGGGGGGCGACAGATACGCAGTATTTT. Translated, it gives CASSLPGGATDTQYF. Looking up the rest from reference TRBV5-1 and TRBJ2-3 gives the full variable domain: KAGVTQTPRYLIKTRGQQVTLSCSPISGHRSVSWYQQTPGQGLQFLFEYFSETQRNKGNFPGRFSGRQFSNSRSEMNVSTLELGDSALYLCASSLPGGATDTQYFGPGTRLTVL.

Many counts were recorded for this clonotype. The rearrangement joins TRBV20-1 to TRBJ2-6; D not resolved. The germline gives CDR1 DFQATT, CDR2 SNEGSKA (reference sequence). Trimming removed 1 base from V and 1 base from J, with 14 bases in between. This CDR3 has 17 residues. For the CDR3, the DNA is TGCAGTGCTAGAGTATCAACCAAAGATTCTGGGGCCAACGTCCTGACTTTC. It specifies CSARVSTKDSGANVLTF.

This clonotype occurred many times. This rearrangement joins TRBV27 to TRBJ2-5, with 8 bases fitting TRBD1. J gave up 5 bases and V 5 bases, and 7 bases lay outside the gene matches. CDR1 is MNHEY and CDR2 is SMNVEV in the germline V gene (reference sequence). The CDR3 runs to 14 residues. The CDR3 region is CASSHPGGQETQYF. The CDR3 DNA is TGTGCCAGCAGTCATCCAGGGGGCCAGGAGACCCAGTACTTC.

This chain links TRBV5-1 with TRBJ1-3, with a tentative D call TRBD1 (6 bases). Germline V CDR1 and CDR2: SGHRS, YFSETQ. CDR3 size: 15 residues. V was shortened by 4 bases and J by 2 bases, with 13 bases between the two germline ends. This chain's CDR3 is CASSLGTTTGNTIYF. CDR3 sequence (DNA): TGCGCCAGCAGCCTCGGGACAACCACTGGAAACACCATATATTTT.

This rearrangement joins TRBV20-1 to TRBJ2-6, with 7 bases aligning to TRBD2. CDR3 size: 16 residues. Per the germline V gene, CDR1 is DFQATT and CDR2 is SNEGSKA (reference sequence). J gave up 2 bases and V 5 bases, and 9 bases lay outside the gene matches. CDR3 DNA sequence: TGCAGTGCTTCCCGATGGGAGGGTGCTGGGGCCAACGTCCTGACTTTC. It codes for CSASRWEGAGANVLTF.